The 30 T cell receptor beta chains listed next were all sequenced from one sample in a study of beta chain features in type 1 diabetes. TCRB transcripts that were expressed got sequenced, as all of the isolated RNA had been reverse transcribed. Libraries were prepared by immunoSEQ multiplex PCR; TCRdb keeps only in-frame clonotypes and omits some of them. The table lists over 300,000 clones, roughly 8% of them singletons. Sequencing was done on a sample of central memory CD4+ T cells from blood. These TCRs come from a woman under 30 in good health.

This clone appeared once. The chain uses TRBV12-2 and TRBJ2-7; the table calls TRBD1, which could not be checked here. TRBV12-2 is marked as a pseudogene. The CDR3 sequence is 18 residues long. CDR3 loop: CASRLRLGATHPSYEQYF. DNA of the CDR3: TGTGCAAGTCGCTTACGGTTGGGGGCAACCCATCCCTCCTACGAGCAGTACTTC.

This clone turned up a few times. The DNA for the CDR3 is TGTGCCAGCAGCTTAGTGGCGGGAGGGACCCAAGAGACCCAGTACTTC. Its protein is CASSLVAGGTQETQYF. The chain recombines TRBV7-9 with TRBJ2-5; 9 bases agree with TRBD2. Germline-derived CDR1 and CDR2 are SEHNR and FQNEAQ (reference sequence). After removal of 1 base from V and 1 base from J, the junction contained 4 bases not matched to a gene. The CDR3 extends over 16 amino acids. Together with reference TRBV7-9 and TRBJ2-5, the CDR3 gives the full variable domain: DTGVSQNPRHKITKRGQNVTFRCDPISEHNRLYWYRQTLGQGPEFLTYFQNEAQLEKSRLLSDRFSAERPKGSFSTLEIQRTEQGDSAMYLCASSLVAGGTQETQYFGPGTRLLVL.

The J gene is TRBJ2-7, the V gene TRBV5-4; D call uncertain. V lost 1 base and J lost 0, with 5 bases in between. Germline CDR1 reads SGHNT; CDR2 reads YYREEE (reference sequence). The CDR3 spans 13 residues. The DNA of the CDR3 is TGTGCCAGCAGCTTGCCAAGCTCCTACGAGCAGTACTTC. This translates into CASSLPSSYEQYF.

The CDR3 spells CASRNRLTEAFF. DNA for the CDR3: TGTGCCAGCAGAAATAGGCTCACTGAAGCTTTCTTT. V gene TRBV6-6 combines with J gene TRBJ1-1; the D is unclear. Germline V gene lookup returns CDR1 MNHNY and CDR2 SVGAGI (reference sequence). Trimming removed 6 bases from V and 4 bases from J, with 9 bases in between. The CDR3 length is 12 residues.

The sample holds many counts of this clone. DNA of the CDR3: TGTGCCAGCACAAGGGGAGGCGAGCAGTACTTC. The encoded protein is CASTRGGEQYF. J is TRBJ2-7 and V is TRBV28, with D possibly being TRBD2 (6 bases). Trimming pared 7 bases from V and 6 bases from J, leaving 10 bases between. Germline V lookup: CDR1 MDHEN, CDR2 SYDVKM. This CDR3 has 11 residues.

This clone has just a few counts. This sequence joins TRBV7-8 and TRBJ2-5; 9 bases align to TRBD1. The germline CDR1 and CDR2 sequences are SGHVS and FQNEAQ. The CDR3 contains 15 residues. Unmatched junction bases numbered 0, after V lost 0 bases and J lost 1 base. The CDR3 nucleotides are TGTGCCAGCAGCTTAGCACAGGGGGCCCAAGAGACCCAGTACTTC. Translated, it gives CASSLAQGAQETQYF.

This clone turned up a few times. This chain links TRBV7-9 with TRBJ2-1; no clear D. The CDR3 is 15 residues long. Trimming took 4 bases from V and 0 from J, leaving 10 bases between them. The germline V gene encodes CDR1 SEHNR and CDR2 FQNEAQ (reference sequence). The CDR3 nucleotides are TGTGCCAGCAGCTCATCTAGACCCTCCTACAATGAGCAGTTCTTC. This translates into CASSSSRPSYNEQFF.

This clone has more than one count but fewer than ten. The rearrangement joins TRBV28 to TRBJ2-7, with a possible D match to TRBD2 (6 bases). Per the germline V gene, CDR1 is MDHEN and CDR2 is SYDVKM. This CDR3 is built from 15 residues. The V end was cut by 4 bases, the J end by 2 bases, with 15 bases between. DNA of the CDR3: TGTGCCAGCAGTTCAGGCGGCGGGGTTACCTACGAGCAGTACTTC. Protein product: CASSSGGGVTYEQYF.

This clone came up many times. This chain links TRBV15 with TRBJ2-1, with 10 bases matching TRBD2. This CDR3 contains 14 residues. CDR1 is LNHNV and CDR2 is YYDKDF in the germline V gene (reference sequence). Losses at the gene ends were 3 bases for V and 8 bases for J; bases not matched to a gene: 4. The CDR3 nucleotides are TGTGCCACCAGCAGCCAGCGGGAGGGCGATGAGCAGTTCTTC. Translating gives CATSSQREGDEQFF.

The chain employs TRBV18 and TRBJ2-1; 9 bases agree with TRBD1. The CDR3 runs to 17 residues. The J segment lost 0 bases and the V segment lost 4 bases, leaving 7 bases of the junction unmatched. Germline-derived CDR1 and CDR2 are KGHSH and LQKENI. CDR3 region: CASSRPGQGISYNEQFF. CDR3 DNA: TGTGCCAGCTCACGGCCGGGACAGGGAATCTCCTACAATGAGCAGTTCTTC.

This clone came up a few times. The chain combines TRBV7-8 with TRBJ2-7; D is undetermined. Trimming stripped 1 base from V and 3 bases from J, with 10 bases between. The length of the CDR3 is 14 residues. Germline V gene lookup returns CDR1 SGHVS and CDR2 FQNEAQ. CDR3 in DNA: TGTGCCAGCAGCTTAGATCCCCAGCGCTACGAGCAGTACTTC. Amino acids: CASSLDPQRYEQYF. The variable domain in full, with the rest retrieved from reference TRBV7-8 and TRBJ2-7, is GAGVSQSPRYKVAKRGQDVALRCDPISGHVSLFWYQQALGQGPEFLTYFQNEAQLDKSGLPSDRFFAERPEGSVSTLKIQRTQQEDSAVYLCASSLDPQRYEQYFGPGTRLTVT.

The table lists this clone with a count of one. Other DNA sequences in the sample encode the same CDR3. The gene calls are TRBV2 and TRBJ1-1; D gene uncertain. CDR3 length equals 13 residues. The ends were cut back, 4 bases at V and 2 bases at J, with 8 bases in the middle. The germline gives CDR1 SNHLY, CDR2 FYNNEI. CDR3: CASSADGNTEAFF. The CDR3 DNA follows: TGTGCCAGCAGTGCGGACGGTAACACTGAAGCTTTCTTT.

The V gene is TRBV5-1, the J gene TRBJ1-1; 9 bases are a match to TRBD1. The CDR3 is 14 residues long. Losses at the gene ends were 3 bases for V and 6 bases for J; bases not matched to a gene: 6. CDR1 SGHRS and CDR2 YFSETQ come from the germline V gene. CDR3 residues: CASSSDRGIAEAFF. The CDR3 region has the DNA TGCGCCAGCAGCTCCGACAGGGGGATCGCTGAAGCTTTCTTT.

In this sample, this clone turned up a few times. The J gene is TRBJ1-1, the V gene TRBV18; D gene uncertain. From germline, CDR1 is KGHSH and CDR2 LQKENI. The V end was cut by 4 bases, the J end by 1 base, with 7 bases between. The CDR3 spans 13 residues. The CDR3 reads CASSRDENTEAFF. DNA of the CDR3: TGTGCCAGCTCACGAGACGAGAACACTGAAGCTTTCTTT. Full variable domain (rest looked up from reference TRBV18 and TRBJ1-1): NAGVMQNPRHLVRRRGQEARLRCSPMKGHSHVYWYRQLPEEGLKFMVYLQKENIIDESGMPKERFSAEFPKEGPSILRIQQVVRGDSAAYFCASSRDENTEAFFGQGTRLTVV.

This clone has only a few counts. The chain employs TRBV2 and TRBJ2-3; no clear D gene. The length of the CDR3 is 14 residues. V shed 10 bases and J shed 2 bases, with 16 bases lying between them. The germline V gene has CDR1 SNHLY and CDR2 FYNNEI. The CDR3 region is CATPNGLNTDTQYF. The CDR3, as DNA: TGTGCCACCCCTAATGGCCTAAACACAGATACGCAGTATTTT.

The chain carries TRBV6-6 and TRBJ2-7, with 8 positions matching TRBD1. From germline, CDR1 is MNHNY and CDR2 SVGAGI (reference sequence). V dropped 8 bases and J dropped 2; count of bases not matched to a gene: 8. The CDR3 loop spans 14 amino acids. The CDR3 here is CASALETGAYEQYF. Written as DNA, the CDR3 is TGTGCCAGCGCTCTAGAGACAGGGGCCTACGAGCAGTACTTC.

This clone has at least ten counts. J is TRBJ1-1 and V is TRBV4-3, with D tentatively TRBD1 (5 bases). The CDR3 sequence is 16 residues long. Deletions cut 0 bases from V and 0 bases from J, with 11 bases between. Germline CDR1 reads LGHNA; CDR2 reads YSLEER. The DNA for the CDR3 is TGCGCCAGCAGCCAAGATACCGGACATATGAACACTGAAGCTTTCTTT. Translation gives CASSQDTGHMNTEAFF.

This clone has just a few counts. This CDR3 is CASSLISAGGQETQYF. CDR3 DNA: TGTGCCAGCAGCTTGATCTCGGCGGGTGGCCAGGAGACCCAGTACTTC. This chain connects TRBV7-2 to TRBJ2-5; a possible D gene is TRBD2 (5 bases). The CDR3 length is 16 residues. V lost 3 bases and J lost 5, with 19 bases in between. The germline V gene has CDR1 SGHTA and CDR2 FQGNSA.

This chain joins TRBV4-3 and TRBJ2-3, with TRBD2 matching 7 bases. Losses at the gene ends were 4 bases for V and 4 bases for J; bases not matched to a gene: 14. The germline V gene encodes CDR1 LGHNA and CDR2 YSLEER. The CDR3 sequence is 17 residues long. The DNA of the CDR3 is TGCGCCAGCAGCCTTAATTGGGGTAGCGGGTCCTCAGATACGCAGTATTTT. This codes for CASSLNWGSGSSDTQYF.

The chain links TRBV10-3 to TRBJ2-7; D assignment may be TRBD1 or TRBD2 (5 bases each). This CDR3 is 11 amino acids long. Deletions cut 4 bases from V and 6 bases from J, with 7 bases between. Per germline, CDR1 ENHRY and CDR2 SYGVKD. The CDR3 here is CAISGGGEQYF. The DNA of the CDR3 is TGTGCCATCAGTGGTGGGGGCGAGCAGTACTTC.

This clone was detected only a few times. This chain connects TRBV5-4 to TRBJ1-2; D may be TRBD1 (5 bases). The CDR3 runs to 14 residues. Germline CDR1 reads SGHNT; CDR2 reads YYREEE (reference sequence). V lost 4 bases, J lost 4 bases, and 14 bases lay in between. The CDR3 here is CASSPGPSGYGYTF. In nucleotides, the CDR3 is TGTGCCAGCAGCCCGGGACCCTCGGGCTATGGCTACACCTTC.

This clone was counted between two and nine times. The V gene is TRBV7-9, the J gene TRBJ2-3; D possibly matches TRBD1 or TRBD2 (5 bases each). CDR3 size: 13 residues. V shed 4 bases and J shed 0 bases, with 5 bases lying between them. Germline V CDR1 and CDR2: SEHNR, FQNEAQ (reference sequence). The CDR3 sequence: CASSWGSTDTQYF. The CDR3 DNA reads TGTGCCAGCAGCTGGGGGAGCACAGATACGCAGTATTTT.

In this sample, this clone turned up many times. This chain joins TRBV12-2 and TRBJ2-7; the table's D call, TRBD2, was not checked against the DNA. TRBV12-2 is a pseudogene locus. This CDR3 has 14 residues. CDR3 residues: CASRLVGSAYEQYF. The CDR3 bases are TGTGCAAGTCGCTTAGTAGGGAGCGCCTACGAGCAGTACTTC.

This clone has more than one count but fewer than ten. The gene calls are TRBV27 and TRBJ2-7, with D tentatively TRBD2 (6 bases). CDR1 MNHEY and CDR2 SMNVEV come from the germline V gene (reference sequence). V lost 1 base to trimming and J lost 6 bases, with 16 bases between them. CDR3 length: 15 amino acids. The DNA for the CDR3 is TGTGCCAGCAGTTTATATGGCGGGACCACCTCCGAGCAGTACTTC. It codes for CASSLYGGTTSEQYF.

This clone was detected a few times. This chain uses TRBV10-3 with TRBJ2-5; the D gene is possibly TRBD2 (6 bases). Germline values: CDR1 ENHRY, CDR2 SYGVKD. Trimming removed 4 bases from V and 6 bases from J, with 18 bases in between. The CDR3 covers 15 residues. This chain's CDR3 is CAISANSGGRKTQYF. In nucleotides, the CDR3 is TGTGCCATCAGTGCCAACAGTGGTGGGAGGAAGACCCAGTACTTC.

The sample holds many counts of this clone. J is TRBJ2-3 and V is TRBV12-5, with D hard to call. From germline, CDR1 is LGHNT and CDR2 FRNRAP. Trimming pared 2 bases from V and 4 bases from J, leaving 16 bases between. The CDR3 runs to 16 residues. CDR3 coding DNA: TGTGCTAGTGGTTTGCCTCGGCCCTCCGGCGCAGATACGCAGTATTTT. This gives the protein CASGLPRPSGADTQYF.

V gene TRBV15 combines with J gene TRBJ1-1; D uncertain. From germline, CDR1 is LNHNV and CDR2 YYDKDF (reference sequence). V shed 1 base and J shed 7 bases, with 7 bases lying between them. This CDR3 has 12 residues. The CDR3 coding sequence is TGTGCCACCAGCAGAGTGGTAGGTGAAGCTTTCTTT. As protein: CATSRVVGEAFF.

J is TRBJ1-5 and V is TRBV19, with 11 positions matching TRBD1. J lost 5 bases, V lost 1 base, and 1 base had no gene match. The germline CDR1 and CDR2 sequences are LNHDA and SQIVND (reference sequence). This CDR3 spans 15 amino acids. CDR3 in amino acids: CASSIGTGGYQPQHF. The CDR3 region has the DNA TGTGCCAGTAGTATAGGGACAGGGGGCTATCAGCCCCAGCATTTT. The whole variable domain, remainder taken from reference TRBV19 and TRBJ1-5, is DGGITQSPKYLFRKEGQNVTLSCEQNLNHDAMYWYRQDPGQGLRLIYYSQIVNDFQKGDIAEGYSVSREKKESFPLTVTSAQKNPTAFYLCASSIGTGGYQPQHFGDGTRLSIL.

The chain's CDR3 is CASSWWSTQETQYF. DNA of the CDR3: TGTGCCAGCAGCTGGTGGAGTACCCAAGAGACCCAGTACTTC. The chain is built from TRBV28 and TRBJ2-5; D call uncertain. The CDR3 runs to 14 residues. In germline, CDR1 is MDHEN, CDR2 SYDVKM. Trimming removed 6 bases from V and 1 base from J, with 12 bases in between. The full variable domain, with the rest looked up from reference TRBV28 and TRBJ2-5, is DVKVTQSSRYLVKRTGEKVFLECVQDMDHENMFWYRQDPGLGLRLIYFSYDVKMKEKGDIPEGYSVSREKKERFSLILESASTNQTSMYLCASSWWSTQETQYFGPGTRLLVL.

A few counts support this clone. The chain joins TRBV19 to TRBJ1-2, with 10 positions matching TRBD1. The germline V gene has CDR1 LNHDA and CDR2 SQIVND (reference sequence). The ends lost 5 bases at V and 2 bases at J; junction bases unmatched: 2. The CDR3 has 14 amino acids. The CDR3 bases are TGTGCCAGTAGTCGGGACAGGGGCAACTATGGCTACACCTTC. This translates into CASSRDRGNYGYTF.